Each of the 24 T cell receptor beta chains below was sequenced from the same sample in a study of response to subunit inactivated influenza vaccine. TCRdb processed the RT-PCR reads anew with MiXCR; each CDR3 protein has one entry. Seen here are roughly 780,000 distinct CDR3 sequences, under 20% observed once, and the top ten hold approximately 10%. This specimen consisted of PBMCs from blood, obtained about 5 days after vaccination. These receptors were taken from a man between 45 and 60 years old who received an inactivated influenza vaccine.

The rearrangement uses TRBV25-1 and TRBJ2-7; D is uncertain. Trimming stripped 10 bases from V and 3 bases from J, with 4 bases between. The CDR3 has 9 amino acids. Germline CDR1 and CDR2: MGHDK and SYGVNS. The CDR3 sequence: CANYYEQYF. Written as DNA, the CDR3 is TGTGCCAACTACTACGAGCAGTACTTC.

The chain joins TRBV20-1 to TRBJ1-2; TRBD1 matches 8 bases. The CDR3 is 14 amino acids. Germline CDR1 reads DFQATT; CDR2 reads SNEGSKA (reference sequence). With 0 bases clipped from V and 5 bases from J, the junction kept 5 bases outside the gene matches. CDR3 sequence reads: CSARETGGPYGYTF. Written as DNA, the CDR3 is TGCAGTGCTAGAGAAACAGGGGGGCCTTATGGCTACACCTTC.

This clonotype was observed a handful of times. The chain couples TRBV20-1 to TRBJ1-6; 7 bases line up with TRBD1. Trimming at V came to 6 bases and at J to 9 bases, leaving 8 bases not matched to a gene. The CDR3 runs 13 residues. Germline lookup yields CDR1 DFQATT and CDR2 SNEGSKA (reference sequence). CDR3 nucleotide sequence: TGCAGTGCGAGACAGGGTATCGGTTCACCCCTCCACTTT. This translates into CSARQGIGSPLHF.

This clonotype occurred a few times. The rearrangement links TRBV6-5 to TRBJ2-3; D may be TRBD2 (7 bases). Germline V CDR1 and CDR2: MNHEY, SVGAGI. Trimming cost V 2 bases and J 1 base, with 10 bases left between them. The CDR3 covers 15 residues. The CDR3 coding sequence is TGTGCCAGCAGTTACCGGGGGGCCGGCACAGATACGCAGTATTTT. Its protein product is CASSYRGAGTDTQYF.

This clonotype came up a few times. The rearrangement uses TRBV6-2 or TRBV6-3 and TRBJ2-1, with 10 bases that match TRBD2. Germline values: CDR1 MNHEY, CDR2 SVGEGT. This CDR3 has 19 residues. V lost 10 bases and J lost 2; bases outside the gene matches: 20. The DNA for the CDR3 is TGTGCCACCAGACTTGGCAGTAATAGCGGGGGGAAAACCTACAATGAGCAGTTCTTC. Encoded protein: CATRLGSNSGGKTYNEQFF.

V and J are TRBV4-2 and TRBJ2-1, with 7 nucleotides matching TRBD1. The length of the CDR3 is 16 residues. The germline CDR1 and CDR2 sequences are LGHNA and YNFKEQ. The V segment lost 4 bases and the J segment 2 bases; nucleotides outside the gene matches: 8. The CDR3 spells CASSRETGRTYNEQFF. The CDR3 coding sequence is TGTGCCAGCAGCCGAGAGACAGGGAGAACCTACAATGAGCAGTTCTTC.

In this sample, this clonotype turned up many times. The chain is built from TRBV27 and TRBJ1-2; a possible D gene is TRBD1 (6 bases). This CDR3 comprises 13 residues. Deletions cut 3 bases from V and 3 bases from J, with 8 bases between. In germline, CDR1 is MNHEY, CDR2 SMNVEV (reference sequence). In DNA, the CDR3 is TGTGCCAGCAGTTTGTCAGGGGACTATGGCTACACCTTC. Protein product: CASSLSGDYGYTF.

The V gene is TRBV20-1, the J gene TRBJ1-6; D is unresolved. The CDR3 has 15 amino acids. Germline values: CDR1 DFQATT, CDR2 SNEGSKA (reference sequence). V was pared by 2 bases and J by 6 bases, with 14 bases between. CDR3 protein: CSARRGAAPNSPLHF. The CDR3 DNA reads TGCAGTGCTAGACGGGGAGCGGCACCTAATTCACCCCTCCACTTT.

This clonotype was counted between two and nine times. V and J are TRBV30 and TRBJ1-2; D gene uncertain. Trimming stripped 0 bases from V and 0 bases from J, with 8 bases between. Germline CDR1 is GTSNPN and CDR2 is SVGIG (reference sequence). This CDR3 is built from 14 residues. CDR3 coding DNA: TGTGCCTGGAGTGTGGGCCATACTAACTATGGCTACACCTTC. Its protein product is CAWSVGHTNYGYTF.

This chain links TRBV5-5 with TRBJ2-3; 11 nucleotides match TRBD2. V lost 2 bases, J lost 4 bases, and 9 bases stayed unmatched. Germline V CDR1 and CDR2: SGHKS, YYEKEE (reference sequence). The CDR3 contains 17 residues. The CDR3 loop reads CASSFNRLAGIPDTQYF. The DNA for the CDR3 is TGTGCCAGCAGCTTTAATCGACTAGCGGGAATACCAGATACGCAGTATTTT.

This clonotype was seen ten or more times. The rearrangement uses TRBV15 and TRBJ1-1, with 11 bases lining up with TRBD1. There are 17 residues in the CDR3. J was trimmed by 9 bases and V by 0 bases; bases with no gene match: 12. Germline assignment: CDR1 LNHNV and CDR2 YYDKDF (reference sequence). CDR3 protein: CATSREFLTGQGDQAFF. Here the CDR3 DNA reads TGTGCCACCAGCAGAGAATTTCTGACGGGACAGGGGGACCAAGCTTTCTTT. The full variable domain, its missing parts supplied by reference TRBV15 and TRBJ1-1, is DAMVIQNPRYQVTQFGKPVTLSCSQTLNHNVMYWYQQKSSQAPKLLFHYYDKDFNNEADTPDNFQSRRPNTSFCFLDIRSPGLGDTAMYLCATSREFLTGQGDQAFFGQGTRLTVV.

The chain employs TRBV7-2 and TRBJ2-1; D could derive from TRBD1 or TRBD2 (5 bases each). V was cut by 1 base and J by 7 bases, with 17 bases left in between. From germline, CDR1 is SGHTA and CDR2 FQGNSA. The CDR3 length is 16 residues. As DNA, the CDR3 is TGTGCCAGCAGCTTAGGGTCTCTGGGAGCAGGGAATGAGCAGTTCTTC. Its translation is CASSLGSLGAGNEQFF.

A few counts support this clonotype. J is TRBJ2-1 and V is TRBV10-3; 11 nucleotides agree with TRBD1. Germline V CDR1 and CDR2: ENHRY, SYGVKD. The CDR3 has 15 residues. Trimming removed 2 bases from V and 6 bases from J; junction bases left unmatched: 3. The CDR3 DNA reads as TGTGCCATCAGTGAGCTGGGACAGGGGGGCAATGAGCAGTTCTTC. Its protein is CAISELGQGGNEQFF.

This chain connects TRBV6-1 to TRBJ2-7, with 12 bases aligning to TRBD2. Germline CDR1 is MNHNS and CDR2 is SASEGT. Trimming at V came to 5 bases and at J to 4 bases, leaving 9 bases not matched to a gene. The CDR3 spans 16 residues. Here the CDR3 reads CASSRMGLAGGYEQYF. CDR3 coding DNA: TGTGCCAGCAGTCGAATGGGACTAGCGGGTGGGTACGAGCAGTACTTC.

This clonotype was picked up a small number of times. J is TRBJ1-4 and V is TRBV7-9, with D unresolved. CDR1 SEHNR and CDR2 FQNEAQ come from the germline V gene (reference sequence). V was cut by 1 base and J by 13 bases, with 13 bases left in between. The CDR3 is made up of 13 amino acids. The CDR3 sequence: CASSLDLFSALFF. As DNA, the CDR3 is TGTGCCAGCAGCTTAGACTTATTCTCCGCACTGTTTTTT.

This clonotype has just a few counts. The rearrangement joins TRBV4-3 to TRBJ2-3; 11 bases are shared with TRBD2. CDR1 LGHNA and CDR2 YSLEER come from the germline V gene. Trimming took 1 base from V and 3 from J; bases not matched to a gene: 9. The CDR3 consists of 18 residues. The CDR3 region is CASSQGGFSGGATDTQYF. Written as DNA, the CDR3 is TGCGCCAGCAGCCAAGGGGGATTTAGCGGGGGGGCGACAGATACGCAGTATTTT.

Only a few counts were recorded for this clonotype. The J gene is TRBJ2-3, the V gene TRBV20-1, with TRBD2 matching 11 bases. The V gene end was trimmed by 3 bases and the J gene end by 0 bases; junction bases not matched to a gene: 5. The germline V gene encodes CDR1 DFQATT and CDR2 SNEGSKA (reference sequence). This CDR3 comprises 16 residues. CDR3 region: CSARGLAGGSTDTQYF. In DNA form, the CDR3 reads TGCAGTGCTAGGGGGTTAGCGGGAGGGAGCACAGATACGCAGTATTTT.

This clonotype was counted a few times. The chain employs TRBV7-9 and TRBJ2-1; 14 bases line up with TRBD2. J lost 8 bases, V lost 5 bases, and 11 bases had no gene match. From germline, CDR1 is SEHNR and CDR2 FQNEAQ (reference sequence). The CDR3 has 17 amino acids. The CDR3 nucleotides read TGTGCCAGCAGCCCCTTTTTGACTAGCGGGAGGGGGGATGAGCAGTTCTTC. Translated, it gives CASSPFLTSGRGDEQFF.

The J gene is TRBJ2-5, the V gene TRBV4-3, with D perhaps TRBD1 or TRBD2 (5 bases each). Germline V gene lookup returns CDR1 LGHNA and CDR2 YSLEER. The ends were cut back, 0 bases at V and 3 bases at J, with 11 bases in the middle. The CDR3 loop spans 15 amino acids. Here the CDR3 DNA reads TGCGCCAGCAGCCAAGATTGGGGGTCTAAAGAGACCCAGTACTTC. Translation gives CASSQDWGSKETQYF.

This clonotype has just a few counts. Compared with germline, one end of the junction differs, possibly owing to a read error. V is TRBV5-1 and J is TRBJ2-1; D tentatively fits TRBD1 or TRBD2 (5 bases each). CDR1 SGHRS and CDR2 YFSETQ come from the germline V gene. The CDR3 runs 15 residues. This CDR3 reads CASSLVQGPSSEASF. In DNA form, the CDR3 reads TGCGCCAGCAGCTTGGTTCAGGGCCCGAGTAGCGAAGCCTCCTTC.

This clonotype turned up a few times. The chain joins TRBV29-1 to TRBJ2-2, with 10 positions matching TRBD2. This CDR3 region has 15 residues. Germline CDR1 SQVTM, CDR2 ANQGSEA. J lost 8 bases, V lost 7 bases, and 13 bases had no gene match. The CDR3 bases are TGCAGCGCCGAGGGGCCTAGCGGGAGTATGGGGGAGCTGTTTTTT. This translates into CSAEGPSGSMGELFF.

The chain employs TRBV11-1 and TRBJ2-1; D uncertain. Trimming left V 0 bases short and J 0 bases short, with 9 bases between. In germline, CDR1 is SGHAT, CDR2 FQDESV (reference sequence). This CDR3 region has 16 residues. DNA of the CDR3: TGTGCCAGCAGCTTAGCCGTGCGCAACTCCTACAATGAGCAGTTCTTC. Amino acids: CASSLAVRNSYNEQFF.

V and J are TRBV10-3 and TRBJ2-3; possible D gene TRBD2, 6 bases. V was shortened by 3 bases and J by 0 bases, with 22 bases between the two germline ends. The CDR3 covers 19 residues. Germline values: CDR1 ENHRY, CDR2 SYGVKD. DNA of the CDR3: TGTGCCATCAGTGACGGCGGGGCGACCGGTAGGGCCAGCACAGATACGCAGTATTTT. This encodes CAISDGGATGRASTDTQYF.

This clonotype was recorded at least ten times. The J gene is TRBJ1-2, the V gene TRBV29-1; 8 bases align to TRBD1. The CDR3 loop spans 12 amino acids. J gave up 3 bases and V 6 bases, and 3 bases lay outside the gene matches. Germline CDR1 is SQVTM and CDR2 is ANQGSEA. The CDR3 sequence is CSVTGVDYGYTF. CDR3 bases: TGCAGCGTGACAGGGGTGGACTATGGCTACACCTTC.